This TCR beta chain is drawn from a study of radiation and T cells in renal cell carcinoma. About the study: Nephrectomy followed 15 Gy stereotactic body radiation by 4 weeks.

This sample's time point: blood 2 weeks post-SBRT. Described treatment: 15 Gy SBRT to primary tumor, nephrectomy 4 weeks later. Radiation-treated patients gave blood at baseline, week 2 and week 4. This renal cell carcinoma was of the clear cell type. With regard to this clone: Antigen specificity is unknown.

Study conclusions and caveats: Top tumor clonotypes rose in blood 2 weeks post-radiation, then contracted.

The CDR3 has 16 amino acids. Trimming cost V 0 bases and J 5 bases; bases outside gene matches: 6. Germline assignment: CDR1 SGHRS and CDR2 YFSETQ. Profiling relied on immunoSEQ multiplex PCR, and the TCRdb table lists in-frame clones only, not all of them. The table has roughly 60,000 clones, roughly 72% seen once; the top ten hold approximately 7%. This receptor was obtained from a man in his sixties with renal cell carcinoma. V usage is TRBV5-1 and J usage is TRBJ1-4; TRBD1 aligns across 8 bases. The specimen was blood, collected from a patient whose treatment included radiotherapy and nephrectomy. CDR3 sequence: CASSLAGQGGNEKLFF. DNA of the CDR3: TGCGCCAGCAGCTTGGCCGGACAGGGAGGAAATGAAAAACTGTTTTTT. The full variable domain, rest sourced from reference TRBV5-1 and TRBJ1-4, is KAGVTQTPRYLIKTRGQQVTLSCSPISGHRSVSWYQQTPGQGLQFLFEYFSETQRNKGNFPGRFSGRQFSNSRSEMNVSTLELGDSALYLCASSLAGQGGNEKLFFGSGTQLSVL.